This TCR beta chain was identified during a study of CD8+ T cells in alopecia areata. Regarding the study as a whole: Clarity of TCR sharing across patients fell short of that in mice, possibly HLA-related. Clonality in lesional scalp, especially alopecia totalis/universalis, exceeded that of normal scalp.

Researchers gathered lesional scalp punch biopsies and peripheral blood from patients with alopecia areata. With respect to this clone: As yet, its antigen is unknown.

After removal of 3 bases from V and 5 bases from J, the junction contained 8 bases not matched to a gene. The CDR3 sequence is 15 residues long. In germline, CDR1 is SGDLS, CDR2 YYNGEE. Extraction and reverse transcription of RNA yielded cDNA as the sequencing template. The table came from immunoSEQ multiplex PCR; TCRdb's copy has only in-frame clones and leaves some out. This sample has approximately 11,000 clones, with approximately 59% found just once. The rearrangement links TRBV9 to TRBJ2-3; 8 positions agree with TRBD1. The specimen comprised skin, sampled at week 0. This receptor was obtained from a human donor with alopecia areata. This CDR3 reads CASSAGQGRGDTQYF. The CDR3, as DNA: TGTGCCAGCAGCGCAGGACAGGGAAGGGGAGATACGCAGTATTTT.